One and the same sample provided the 23 T cell receptor beta chains below, sequenced in a study of control samples from healthy donors and cancer patients. Sequenced by immunoSEQ multiplex PCR; TCRdb stores in-frame clones only, minus some. The table has some 130,000 clones, around 93% seen once. Sequencing was done on a sample of blood. The source is a woman aged 50 to 60 in good health.

The chain employs TRBV11-2 and TRBJ1-2; unclear D gene. The CDR3 consists of 14 residues. Trimming removed 1 base from V and 1 base from J, with 7 bases in between. Germline CDR1 is SGHAT and CDR2 is FQNNGV. The CDR3 spells CASSLVDVNYGYTF. Here the CDR3 DNA reads TGTGCCAGCAGCTTAGTTGATGTTAACTATGGCTACACCTTC.

The chain recombines TRBV5-1 with TRBJ1-2, with D possibly TRBD1 on 6 matching bases. V was shortened by 0 bases and J by 6 bases, with 12 bases between the two germline ends. The CDR3 is 14 amino acids. Germline V gives CDR1 SGHRS, CDR2 YFSETQ. The CDR3 DNA sequence: TGCGCCAGCAGCTTGGGCCCAGGGGATAATGGCTACACCTTC. Translated, it gives CASSLGPGDNGYTF.

The rearrangement joins TRBV24-1 to TRBJ2-1, with a possible D match to TRBD1 (6 bases). CDR3 length: 15 residues. CDR1 is KGHDR, CDR2 SFDVKD, per germline. Trimming took off 3 bases at V and 1 base at J, with 9 bases between the two ends. CDR3 sequence: CATSDPRGSYNEQFF. The CDR3 DNA reads TGTGCCACCAGTGATCCCAGGGGATCCTACAATGAGCAGTTCTTC.

This clone appeared a single time. This chain uses TRBV10-3 with TRBJ2-2; TRBD2 agrees at 12 bases. V trimming: 6 bases; J trimming: 2 bases; junction bases outside the gene matches: 1. This CDR3 contains 15 residues. CDR1 and CDR2 from the germline V gene are ENHRY and SYGVKD. The CDR3 nucleotides read TGTGCCATCAGACTAGCGGGGGGTAACACCGGGGAGCTGTTTTTT. The encoded protein is CAIRLAGGNTGELFF.

This clone was observed a single time. The V and J genes are TRBV27 and TRBJ2-7; D not resolved. CDR1 MNHEY and CDR2 SMNVEV come from the germline V gene (reference sequence). The CDR3 loop spans 15 amino acids. Trimming shortened V by 0 bases and J by 5 bases, and 14 bases separated the two germline ends. The CDR3 loop reads CASSLSMGFGDEQYF. CDR3 bases: TGTGCCAGCAGTTTATCGATGGGGTTCGGCGACGAGCAGTACTTC.

This chain uses TRBV20-1 with TRBJ2-5, with 12 bases fitting TRBD2. The CDR3 loop spans 14 amino acids. With 3 bases clipped from V and 6 bases from J, the junction kept 5 bases outside the gene matches. CDR1 is DFQATT and CDR2 is SNEGSKA in the germline V gene (reference sequence). The CDR3 is CSASLTSGSQTQYF. Here the CDR3 DNA reads TGCAGTGCTAGTTTGACTAGCGGGAGTCAGACCCAGTACTTC.

Concerning this clone: At one end, the junction sequence differs from germline, possibly due to a read error. V and J are TRBV3-1 (or the pseudogene TRBV3-2) and TRBJ2-3, with 12 bases aligning to TRBD2. Germline-derived CDR1 and CDR2 are LGHDT and YNNKEL (reference sequence). CDR3 length: 15 amino acids. The CDR3 nucleotides are TGTGCCAGCACCCAAGGACTAGCGGGATCAGATACGCAGTATTTT. This codes for CASTQGLAGSDTQYF.

The rearrangement uses TRBV7-8 and TRBJ1-5; D possibly corresponds to TRBD1 (6 bases). Germline CDR1 and CDR2: SGHVS and FQNEAQ. With 5 bases removed from V and 0 bases from J, the gap between germline ends came to 26 bases. The CDR3 extends over 20 amino acids. CDR3 protein: CASSPEGQFPVKYSNQPQHF. CDR3 nucleotides: TGTGCCAGCAGCCCGGAGGGACAATTTCCCGTAAAATATAGCAATCAGCCCCAGCATTTT.

The CDR3 nucleotides read TGTGCCAGCAGCTCAAAAGCATCAGGGGCCTCTGGAAACACCATATATTTT. Its translation: CASSSKASGASGNTIYF. The rearrangement uses TRBV13 and TRBJ1-3; tentative D call: TRBD1 (6 bases). The CDR3 length is 17 residues. Deletions cut 4 bases from V and 0 bases from J, with 16 bases between. Germline CDR1 and CDR2: PRHDT and FYEKMQ (reference sequence).

The chain links TRBV19 to TRBJ2-7; perhaps D is TRBD1 or TRBD2 (6 bases each). Trimming shortened V by 3 bases and J by 5 bases, and 14 bases separated the two germline ends. The germline V gene encodes CDR1 LNHDA and CDR2 SQIVND (reference sequence). This CDR3 has 14 amino acids. CDR3 in DNA: TGTGCCAGTAGTATTGGGGGGCTCCGTAACGAGCAGTACTTC. It encodes CASSIGGLRNEQYF.

The CDR3 region is CASSLQGMNIQYF. The CDR3 DNA reads TGTGCCAGCAGCTTACAAGGGATGAACATTCAGTACTTC. The chain employs TRBV13 and TRBJ2-4; D is ambiguous. The CDR3 covers 13 residues. Germline values: CDR1 PRHDT, CDR2 FYEKMQ (reference sequence). The V end was cut by 2 bases, the J end by 7 bases, with 9 bases between.

The V call is TRBV3-1 (or the pseudogene TRBV3-2), the J call TRBJ1-2, with 7 bases that match TRBD1. Germline V lookup: CDR1 LGHDT, CDR2 YNNKEL (reference sequence). The CDR3 contains 15 residues. After removal of 0 bases from V and 8 bases from J, the junction contained 9 bases not matched to a gene. The CDR3 DNA reads as TGTGCCAGCAGCCAAGACGCTAGACAGGGAAGGGGCTACACCTTC. Amino acids: CASSQDARQGRGYTF.

This rearrangement joins TRBV6-5 to TRBJ1-1, with D maybe TRBD1 (6 bases). The germline V and J ends were trimmed by 6 bases and 8 bases, with 13 bases remaining between them. The CDR3 contains 12 residues. Germline V gene lookup returns CDR1 MNHEY and CDR2 SVGAGI. The CDR3 DNA reads TGTGCCAGCAGCAAGGGGGTCACAGAAGCTTTCTTT. Protein product: CASSKGVTEAFF.

This chain joins TRBV9 and TRBJ2-3; 10 bases match TRBD2. Germline values: CDR1 SGDLS, CDR2 YYNGEE. The ends lost 3 bases at V and 0 bases at J; junction bases unmatched: 1. This CDR3 spans 15 amino acids. CDR3 in amino acids: CASSGGLASTDTQYF. The CDR3 DNA reads TGTGCCAGCAGCGGGGGACTAGCGAGCACAGATACGCAGTATTTT.

The gene calls are TRBV5-6 and TRBJ1-1, with unresolved D. Germline V lookup: CDR1 SGHDT, CDR2 YYEEEE. Trimming took off 1 base at V and 11 bases at J, with 12 bases between the two ends. The CDR3 runs to 12 residues. The CDR3 reads CASSLYGNEAFF. The CDR3 coding sequence is TGTGCCAGCAGCTTGTATGGGAACGAGGCTTTCTTT.

The chain couples TRBV6-5 to TRBJ1-3; maybe TRBD1 (5 bases). The CDR3 has 16 amino acids. Trimming stripped 4 bases from V and 1 base from J, with 14 bases between. CDR1 is MNHEY, CDR2 SVGAGI, per germline. This CDR3 is CASSWKSTGSGNTIYF. The CDR3 coding sequence is TGTGCCAGCAGTTGGAAAAGCACAGGATCTGGAAACACCATATATTTT.

The chain uses TRBV25-1 and TRBJ2-1; unclear D gene. The CDR3 length is 13 residues. CDR1 is MGHDK and CDR2 is SYGVNS in the germline V gene. V was cut by 8 bases and J by 5 bases, with 13 bases left in between. The CDR3 loop is CASVRVNNNEQFF. The CDR3 nucleotides are TGTGCCAGCGTTCGGGTGAACAACAATGAGCAGTTCTTC.

The chain couples TRBV28 to TRBJ2-7, with TRBD2 matching 10 bases. Germline V lookup: CDR1 MDHEN, CDR2 SYDVKM. CDR3 length equals 14 residues. V was clipped by 4 bases and J by 2 bases; unmatched bases: 2. The CDR3 DNA follows: TGTGCCAGCAGTTGGACTAGCGGCCCCTACGAGCAGTACTTC. Amino acid sequence: CASSWTSGPYEQYF.

The rearrangement links TRBV27 to TRBJ1-1, with D hard to call. CDR1 MNHEY and CDR2 SMNVEV come from the germline V gene (reference sequence). Between the trimmed V and J ends, which lost 5 bases and 1 base, there was a span of 11 bases. The CDR3 consists of 14 residues. The CDR3 reads CASSPRLENTEAFF. The CDR3 coding sequence is TGTGCCAGCAGTCCGCGATTGGAGAACACTGAAGCTTTCTTT.

The chain uses TRBV18 and TRBJ1-2; D is perhaps TRBD1 (6 bases). V lost 3 bases and J lost 8, with 16 bases in between. This CDR3 contains 14 residues. Looked up from germline, CDR1 is KGHSH and CDR2 is LQKENI. Here the CDR3 reads CASSPPAGAKGYTF. In nucleotides, the CDR3 is TGTGCCAGCTCACCCCCCGCGGGGGCGAAGGGCTACACCTTC.

The chain employs TRBV18 and TRBJ2-3; unclear D gene. The CDR3 is 15 residues long. The V end lost 1 base, the J end lost 3 bases, and 11 bases lay between the germline ends. CDR1 and CDR2 (germline): KGHSH, LQKENI. The CDR3 bases are TGTGCCAGCTCACCACAGGGCGCCGGGACAGATACGCAGTATTTT. It codes for CASSPQGAGTDTQYF.

V is TRBV6-5 and J is TRBJ2-5; 8 bases agree with TRBD1. This CDR3 has 14 residues. Per the germline V gene, CDR1 is MNHEY and CDR2 is SVGAGI. V lost 6 bases and J lost 4; bases outside the gene matches: 7. DNA of the CDR3: TGTGCCAGCAGGAAGGACAGGGTTTTAGAGACCCAGTACTTC. It specifies CASRKDRVLETQYF.

The CDR3 nucleotides are TGTGCCTGGAAGGATAGCGGGAGGGTCTCCTCGGGCGAGCAGTACTTC. Translation: CAWKDSGRVSSGEQYF. The rearrangement uses TRBV30 and TRBJ2-7; TRBD2 aligns across 11 bases. CDR1 GTSNPN and CDR2 SVGIG come from the germline V gene (reference sequence). The CDR3 totals 16 residues. V lost 4 bases, J lost 6 bases, and 14 bases stayed unmatched.